A single sample is the source of the 22 T cell receptor beta chains below, sequenced in a study of cytomegalovirus exposure and HLA in healthy donors (dated 2017 in TCRdb). Libraries came from the immunoSEQ multiplex PCR assay. The multiplex PCR relied on a mix of 60 forward primers for TCR Vbeta segments and 13 reverse primers for TCR Jbeta segments. TCRdb obtained this table from immuneACCESS and retained in-frame rearrangements with V and J assigned. These tables miss some clones; where compared with another copy, unresolved V genes account for less than half of the shortfall, and the remainder is unexplained. Present in this sample are some 96,000 clones, roughly three quarters of which were seen just once. The ten biggest clones cover approximately 0.8% of the sample. Sequencing used PBMCs. These receptors all stem from a woman aged 60-75 years in good health and CMV-seronegative.

This chain connects TRBV5-1 to TRBJ1-1; 7 nucleotides agree with TRBD1. The V gene's germline CDR1 is SGHRS and CDR2 YFSETQ. V lost 4 bases, J lost 6 bases, and 3 bases stayed unmatched. The CDR3 consists of 12 residues. The CDR3 region is CASSRQGAEAFF. The CDR3 DNA sequence: TGCGCCAGCAGCAGGCAGGGGGCTGAAGCTTTCTTT. The full variable domain, rest sourced from reference TRBV5-1 and TRBJ1-1, is KAGVTQTPRYLIKTRGQQVTLSCSPISGHRSVSWYQQTPGQGLQFLFEYFSETQRNKGNFPGRFSGRQFSNSRSEMNVSTLELGDSALYLCASSRQGAEAFFGQGTRLTVV.

This sequence joins TRBV10-3 and TRBJ2-5, with TRBD2 as a possible D gene (6 bases). Trimming cost V 6 bases and J 5 bases, with 13 bases left between them. Germline V lookup: CDR1 ENHRY, CDR2 SYGVKD. The CDR3 consists of 13 residues. CDR3 in amino acids: CAIREGLLETQYF. The CDR3 nucleotides are TGTGCCATCAGAGAGGGACTGCTGGAGACCCAGTACTTC.

The chain carries TRBV10-3 and TRBJ2-2; D ambiguous. The length of the CDR3 is 17 residues. Germline CDR1 is ENHRY and CDR2 is SYGVKD. Trimming pared 0 bases from V and 6 bases from J, leaving 17 bases between. CDR3 coding DNA: TGTGCCATCAGTGAGTCCCATAGCCGGTTCGCGGCCGGGGAGCTGTTTTTT. Translated: CAISESHSRFAAGELFF.

J is TRBJ1-4 and V is TRBV4-1; 7 bases align to TRBD1. There are 12 residues in the CDR3. From germline, CDR1 is MGHRA and CDR2 YSYEKL. V lost 8 bases and J lost 6; bases outside the gene matches: 3. The CDR3 protein is CASEGQDEKLFF. The CDR3 nucleotides are TGCGCCAGCGAAGGACAGGATGAAAAACTGTTTTTT.

Points on this clone: Other DNA sequences in this specimen translate into the identical CDR3. This sequence joins TRBV5-1 and TRBJ1-2; TRBD1 agrees at 8 bases. Germline trimming cut 2 bases from V and 5 bases from J; bases unmatched to any gene: 5. CDR1 and CDR2 (germline): SGHRS, YFSETQ. This CDR3 has 14 residues. The CDR3 DNA is TGCGCCAGCAGCTTAGGGACAGGAGGGTATGGCTACACCTTC. Amino acids: CASSLGTGGYGYTF.

In its sample, this clone was seen once. The V and J genes are TRBV19 and TRBJ1-2, with D maybe TRBD1 (6 bases). Germline-derived CDR1 and CDR2 are LNHDA and SQIVND (reference sequence). Trimming removed 5 bases from V and 4 bases from J, with 17 bases in between. This CDR3 has 15 amino acids. CDR3 DNA: TGTGCCAGTAGTTTCCCCGCGGGGGCGGGCTATGGCTACACCTTC. The encoded protein is CASSFPAGAGYGYTF.

This clone has just one count. V is TRBV6-1 and J is TRBJ1-2, with D possibly TRBD1 on 5 matching bases. This CDR3 contains 12 residues. Trimming cost V 7 bases and J 9 bases, with 15 bases left between them. The V gene's germline CDR1 is MNHNS and CDR2 SASEGT. In DNA form, the CDR3 reads TGTGCCAGCACAATCCTAGGGGCAAGCTACACCTTC. Translating gives CASTILGASYTF.

In regard to this clone: A junction boundary mismatches the germline segment, possibly from a read error. The chain has TRBV5-8 and TRBJ1-5; tentative D call: TRBD1 (6 bases). CDR1 is SGHTS and CDR2 is YDEGEE in the germline V gene. There are 15 residues in the CDR3. The CDR3, as DNA: TGTGCTAGCAGCTTGACAGGCCCCGGCAATCAGCCCCAGCATTTT. It encodes CASSLTGPGNQPQHF.

The V and J genes are TRBV7-9 and TRBJ2-2, with 7 bases matching TRBD1. CDR3 length equals 15 residues. The V gene's germline CDR1 is SEHNR and CDR2 FQNEAQ (reference sequence). The junction had 5 bases not matched to a gene; V was cut back by 5 bases and J by 2 bases. The CDR3 coding sequence is TGTGCCAGCAGCATCGGGACAGCTAACACCGGGGAGCTGTTTTTT. Translation gives CASSIGTANTGELFF.

In this sample, this clone turned up a few times. The rearrangement uses TRBV5-5 and TRBJ1-1; D is undetermined. The germline V and J ends were trimmed by 0 bases and 7 bases, with 4 bases remaining between them. The CDR3 contains 11 residues. The germline V gene encodes CDR1 SGHKS and CDR2 YYEKEE (reference sequence). CDR3 DNA sequence: TGTGCCAGCAGCTTGGACAGTGAAGCTTTCTTT. Translation: CASSLDSEAFF.

This sequence joins TRBV4-3 and TRBJ2-1; 9 bases are a match to TRBD2. V shed 1 base, J shed 8 bases, and the junction held 12 bases outside the gene matches. Per the germline V gene, CDR1 is LGHNA and CDR2 is YSLEER. There are 17 residues in the CDR3. DNA for the CDR3: TGCGCCAGCAGCCAAGCATTCCGAGGTAGCGGGAGTGATGAGCAGTTCTTC. This encodes CASSQAFRGSGSDEQFF.

This clone was counted once. The V gene is TRBV6-5, the J gene TRBJ2-7, with 9 bases lining up with TRBD1. This CDR3 has 14 amino acids. Looked up from germline, CDR1 is MNHEY and CDR2 is SVGAGI. J was trimmed by 5 bases and V by 6 bases; bases with no gene match: 8. CDR3 sequence reads: CASSRGQGRNEQYF. The CDR3 DNA follows: TGTGCCAGCAGCCGAGGACAGGGGAGGAACGAGCAGTACTTC.

The chain joins TRBV28 to TRBJ1-5; D perhaps matches TRBD1 (5 bases). CDR1 MDHEN and CDR2 SYDVKM come from the germline V gene. V lost 5 bases and J lost 1, with 18 bases in between. The CDR3 is made up of 17 amino acids. CDR3 DNA: TGTGCCAGCAGTCCACCGCAGGGTGAGGCGAGCAATCAGCCCCAGCATTTT. Translating it yields CASSPPQGEASNQPQHF. The full variable domain, with the rest looked up from reference TRBV28 and TRBJ1-5, is DVKVTQSSRYLVKRTGEKVFLECVQDMDHENMFWYRQDPGLGLRLIYFSYDVKMKEKGDIPEGYSVSREKKERFSLILESASTNQTSMYLCASSPPQGEASNQPQHFGDGTRLSIL.

The gene calls are TRBV4-3 and TRBJ1-5, with D uncertain. This CDR3 contains 13 residues. V shed 0 bases and J shed 4 bases, with 4 bases lying between them. CDR1 LGHNA and CDR2 YSLEER come from the germline V gene. CDR3 nucleotide sequence: TGCGCCAGCAGCCAAGATCTTAATCAGCCCCAGCATTTT. It encodes CASSQDLNQPQHF.

This sequence joins TRBV5-4 and TRBJ2-3; 10 nucleotides line up with TRBD2. This CDR3 region has 17 residues. Germline lookup yields CDR1 SGHNT and CDR2 YYREEE (reference sequence). V was pared by 0 bases and J by 3 bases, with 7 bases of the junction left unmatched. CDR3 DNA sequence: TGTGCCAGCAGCTTGGATGCGAGCGGGGGGGCAACAGATACGCAGTATTTT. It is translated as CASSLDASGGATDTQYF.

This sequence joins TRBV5-1 and TRBJ2-1; 8 positions agree with TRBD1. Germline V gene data show CDR1 as SGHRS and CDR2 as YFSETQ. This CDR3 has 15 residues. Unmatched junction bases numbered 13, after V lost 4 bases and J lost 10 bases. CDR3 protein: CASSTGQGTVLEQFF. Here the CDR3 DNA reads TGCGCCAGCAGCACCGGACAGGGTACGGTCCTGGAGCAGTTCTTC.

The rearrangement joins TRBV30 to TRBJ2-7, with 10 bases matching TRBD2. CDR1 is GTSNPN and CDR2 is SVGIG in the germline V gene (reference sequence). With 5 bases clipped from V and 1 base from J, the junction kept 2 bases outside the gene matches. The CDR3 consists of 13 residues. CDR3: CAWGTSVSYEQYF. In DNA form, the CDR3 reads TGTGCCTGGGGGACTAGCGTTTCCTACGAGCAGTACTTC.

This chain joins TRBV15 and TRBJ1-2; possible D gene TRBD1, 5 bases. V lost 1 base and J 8 bases, leaving 26 bases between the germline ends. Germline CDR1 is LNHNV and CDR2 is YYDKDF (reference sequence). The CDR3 has 18 residues. The CDR3 DNA reads TGTGCCACCAGCAGAGGGGGGTCGGGGGAAGCCAACATGGAGGGCTACACCTTC. The encoded protein is CATSRGGSGEANMEGYTF.

The chain couples TRBV27 to TRBJ2-7; the D gene is possibly TRBD1 (6 bases). Trimming pared 2 bases from V and 5 bases from J, leaving 10 bases between. This CDR3 region has 13 residues. CDR1 and CDR2 from the germline V gene are MNHEY and SMNVEV (reference sequence). CDR3 sequence: CASSLNRVHEQYF. DNA for the CDR3: TGTGCCAGCAGTTTAAACAGGGTCCACGAGCAGTACTTC.

V gene TRBV7-9 combines with J gene TRBJ1-1; 8 positions agree with TRBD1. The CDR3 sequence is 15 residues long. V dropped 4 bases and J dropped 4; count of bases not matched to a gene: 8. Per the germline V gene, CDR1 is SEHNR and CDR2 is FQNEAQ (reference sequence). CDR3 in amino acids: CASSSRTGRGTEAFF. In DNA, the CDR3 is TGTGCCAGCAGCTCCCGGACAGGGAGAGGCACTGAAGCTTTCTTT.

The chain links TRBV2 to TRBJ2-6; maybe TRBD2 (5 bases). V lost 6 bases and J 0 bases, leaving 9 bases between the germline ends. Germline CDR1 is SNHLY and CDR2 is FYNNEI. The CDR3 loop spans 15 amino acids. The CDR3 here is CASRIGSSGANVLTF. The CDR3 DNA reads as TGTGCCAGCAGAATAGGGAGCTCTGGGGCCAACGTCCTGACTTTC. The complete variable domain, with remaining parts taken from reference TRBV2 and TRBJ2-6, reads EPEVTQTPSHQVTQMGQEVILRCVPISNHLYFYWYRQILGQKVEFLVSFYNNEISEKSEIFDDQFSVERPDGSNFTLKIRSTKLEDSAMYFCASRIGSSGANVLTFGAGSRLTVL.

This clone was picked up a small number of times. The chain joins TRBV15 to TRBJ1-2; 7 nucleotides align to TRBD1. J lost 5 bases, V lost 2 bases, and 5 bases had no gene match. The CDR3 totals 14 residues. Germline CDR1 and CDR2: LNHNV and YYDKDF (reference sequence). The CDR3 DNA reads as TGTGCCACCAGCAGAAGGGGACAGACATATGGCTACACCTTC. Protein sequence: CATSRRGQTYGYTF.